The rows below give T cell receptor beta chains drawn from one sample of a study of blood T cell repertoires in COVID-19. The protocol was immunoSEQ multiplex PCR, while the TCRdb copy is restricted to in-frame clones and leaves out a portion. The table lists some 20,000 clones, around nine tenths of them singletons. Sequencing was performed on peripheral blood. Receptors originate from a man aged 40-49 years with active COVID-19. CDR3s include the opening cysteine and the closing phenylalanine or tryptophan. The D gene is left open where the match is weak. A clone size is listed for some rows: how often the clone was seen (once, few, many), or a class if it is expanded.

TRBJ2-7 | few | 12 | NA | TRBV11-2 | TGTGCCAGCAGCTTAGGGTTTAGCGAGCAGTACTTC | CASSLGFSEQYF
TRBJ1-2 | NA | 14 | NA | TRBV9 | TGTGCCAGCAGCGTAGCTCCCATGGAGTATGGCTACACCTTC | CASSVAPMEYGYTF
TRBJ2-5 | NA | 16 | NA | TRBV6-6 | TGTGCCAGCAGTCACGCCGCGGTTTATGGGGCAGAGACCCAGTACTTC | CASSHAAVYGAETQYF
TRBJ2-7 | NA | 15 | TRBD1 | TRBV6-2/TRBV6-3 | TGTGCCAGCAGTAAGTCCTGGACAGGGGCCCACGAGCAGTACTTC | CASSKSWTGAHEQYF
TRBJ2-7 | NA | 16 | TRBD2 | TRBV6-5 | TGTGCCAGCAGTTCCTTGGGGCGGGAGGGCCGCAACGAGCAGTACTTC | CASSSLGREGRNEQYF
TRBJ2-1 | NA | 14 | TRBD2 | TRBV30 | TGTGCCTGGAATGGGGCGGGAGGGGGGAATGAGCAGTTCTTC | CAWNGAGGGNEQFF
TRBJ1-2 | NA | 15 | TRBD1 | TRBV2 | TGTGCCAGCAGACCCCAGGGGGCGGCAGGCTATGGCTACACCTTC | CASRPQGAAGYGYTF
TRBJ2-7 | NA | 15 | TRBD1 | TRBV10-3 | TGTGCCATCTCAACCCGGGACAGGCTTCCCTACGAGCAGTACTTC | CAISTRDRLPYEQYF
TRBJ2-1 | NA | 12 | TRBD2 | TRBV30 | TGTGCCTGGACTAGCGGCTACAATGAGCAGTTCTTC | CAWTSGYNEQFF
TRBJ1-1 | NA | 15 | NA | TRBV9 | TGTGCCAGCAGCGTAGCGGGGGTTGGAAACACTGAAGCTTTCTTT | CASSVAGVGNTEAFF
TRBJ1-1 | NA | 15 | NA | TRBV23-1 | TGCGCCAGCAGTCGACTACACCGGGGGGACACTGAAGCTTTCTTT | CASSRLHRGDTEAFF
TRBJ2-1 | once | 15 | TRBD1 | TRBV6-4 | TGTGCCAGCAGCGCGACAGGGTTAGACTACAATGAGCAGTTCTTC | CASSATGLDYNEQFF
TRBJ1-5 | NA | 14 | NA | TRBV27 | TGTGCCAGCAGTTTATCGGCAGGGGTTCAGCCCCAGCATTTT | CASSLSAGVQPQHF
TRBJ2-7 | NA | 14 | TRBD1 | TRBV7-7 | TGTGCCAGCAGCACAGACAGGGGCTCCTACGAGCAGTACTTC | CASSTDRGSYEQYF
TRBJ2-3 | NA | 15 | NA | TRBV27 | TGTGCCAGCAGTTACCGAGACGGGATCTCAGATACGCAGTATTTT | CASSYRDGISDTQYF
TRBJ2-5 | NA | 14 | TRBD2 | TRBV7-8 | TGTGCCAGCAGCGGGAGGGGCTACCAAGAGACCCAGTACTTC | CASSGRGYQETQYF
TRBJ2-1 | NA | 13 | NA | TRBV2 | TGTGCCAGCCTCCGGGAACTAGCAAATGAGCAGTTCTTC | CASLRELANEQFF
TRBJ1-5 | NA | 14 | TRBD1 | TRBV4-2 | TGTGCCAGCAGCCCGGGACAGAACAATCAGCCCCAGCATTTT | CASSPGQNNQPQHF
TRBJ2-6 | NA | 14 | NA | TRBV5-1 | TGCGCCAGCAGCTTGGGTACTGGGGCCAACGTCCTGACTTTC | CASSLGTGANVLTF
TRBJ2-3 | NA | 17 | TRBD2 | TRBV19 | TGTGCCAGTAGTTCCTGGGTAGCGGGAGGGTTCACAGATACGCAGTATTTT | CASSSWVAGGFTDTQYF
TRBJ1-2 | NA | 13 | NA | TRBV19 | TGTGCCAGTAGTAAGGACATATACTATGGCTACACCTTC | CASSKDIYYGYTF
TRBJ1-2 | NA | 17 | NA | TRBV7-6 | TGTGCCAGCAGCTTAGATATAAGGGGAAAACTTAACTATGGCTACACCTTC | CASSLDIRGKLNYGYTF
TRBJ2-1 | once | 15 | TRBD2 | TRBV6-5 | TGTGCCAGCAGCTCTAGCGGGAACGTCTACAATGAGCAGTTCTTC | CASSSSGNVYNEQFF
TRBJ2-3 | once | 18 | TRBD2 | TRBV4-1 | TGCGCCAGCAGCCAAGCTCCTCGCGGGAGGGCGGGCACAGATACGCAGTATTTT | CASSQAPRGRAGTDTQYF
TRBJ1-2 | few | 13 | NA | TRBV4-2 | TGTGCCAGCAGCCAAGTAGGAGATCGTGGCTACACCTTC | CASSQVGDRGYTF
TRBJ2-1 | NA | 16 | NA | TRBV7-8 | TGTGCCAGCAGCTTAGGAGTCAGGGGTCCCTACAATGAGCAGTTCTTC | CASSLGVRGPYNEQFF
TRBJ1-5 | NA | 16 | NA | TRBV4-1 | TGCGCCAGCAGTAACCAGGCGACGGATAGCAATCAGCCCCAGCATTTT | CASSNQATDSNQPQHF
TRBJ2-1 | once | 15 | TRBD1 | TRBV7-2 | TGTGCCAGCAGCAACGCCGGGACAGTAAGAAATGAGCAGTTCTTC | CASSNAGTVRNEQFF
TRBJ2-1 | NA | 15 | TRBD2 | TRBV19 | TGTGCCAGTAGGCAGGCGGGGAGGGTATACAATGAGCAGTTCTTC | CASRQAGRVYNEQFF
TRBJ2-5 | once | 14 | NA | TRBV7-2 | TGTGCCAGCAGCTTAGGGCCGAGCGCGGGGACCCAGTACTTC | CASSLGPSAGTQYF
TRBJ2-1 | medium-sized | 15 | TRBD2 | TRBV3-1/TRBV3-2 | TGTGCCAGCAGCCTTACGTTAGCGGGATCAACTGAGCAGTTCTTC | CASSLTLAGSTEQFF
TRBJ2-1 | NA | 14 | TRBD2 | TRBV11-3 | TGTGCCAGCAGCTTGGCGGGAGGCTACAATGAGCAGTTCTTC | CASSLAGGYNEQFF